This T cell receptor (beta chain) was identified during a study of blood T cell repertoires in COVID-19. Study-wide background: The study drew acute and convalescent COVID-19 samples from the United States, Italy and Spain.

Germline CDR1 and CDR2: MDHEN and SYDVKM. V lost 5 bases and J lost 0, with 13 bases in between. This CDR3 spans 15 amino acids. The authors' processing: Amplification from reference gene primers served as the basis for estimated nucleated cell counts. Some clones are missing from TCRdb's copy, which holds only in-frame ones; the method was immunoSEQ multiplex PCR. The V and J calls and clone size are taken from that table; D and trimming were inferred from the DNA. Of 360,000 or so clones listed, over 85% are singletons. The V call is TRBV28, the J call TRBJ1-2; the D is unclear. This receptor was identified in a woman under 40 who had recovered from COVID-19. The source material was PBMCs or T cells enriched from blood (not recorded which). The CDR3 bases are TGTGCCAGCAGTGATGGCCTCACCCCTAACTATGGCTACACCTTC. Its translation: CASSDGLTPNYGYTF.